The TCR beta chain under discussion was sequenced for a study of graft-versus-host responses after intestinal transplantation. Assay used: immunoSEQ multiplex PCR; TCRdb lists only in-frame clones, some missing. The sample shows over 90,000 clones, more than 85% of them seen only once. Points on this clone: Its antigen remains unknown.

CDR1 MGHRA and CDR2 YSYEKL come from the germline V gene. Trimming pared 1 base from V and 4 bases from J, leaving 4 bases between. The CDR3 totals 13 residues. This chain connects TRBV4-1 to TRBJ2-2; D is uncertain. Specimen: unstimulated CD8+ T cells sorted from spleen or lymph node cells, collected before intestinal transplant. The receptor was isolated from a human donor who received an intestinal transplant. The CDR3 sequence is CASSQVGTGELFF. The CDR3 DNA reads TGCGCCAGCAGCCAAGTCGGCACCGGGGAGCTGTTTTTT.